This is a list of T cell receptor beta chains from one sample in a study of T cell responses to AZD1222 COVID-19 vaccine. Clones were sequenced by immunoSEQ multiplex PCR, and TCRdb holds only the in-frame ones, with some missing. The sample yields 95,000 to 100,000 clones, about 90% seen once. The sequencing used peripheral blood, collected on day 0 of AZD1222 vaccination. These receptors all stem from an adult in good health. Each CDR3 is given with its conserved first and last residue. Fields, in order: J gene, clone size, V gene, D gene, CDR3 protein, CDR3 DNA. The D gene is left open where the match is weak. Clone sizes are given selectively: once, few, many, or a class where the clone is expanded.

j_call: TRBJ2-2
clone_size: NA
v_call: TRBV24-1
d_call: NA
cdr3_aa: CATSDRLGMTGELFF
cdr3_nt: TGTGCCACCAGTGACCGCCTCGGGATGACCGGGGAGCTGTTTTTT

j_call: TRBJ2-7
clone_size: NA
v_call: TRBV5-6
d_call: NA
cdr3_aa: CASSLILVDSYEQYF
cdr3_nt: TGTGCCAGCAGCTTGATTCTAGTAGACTCCTACGAGCAGTACTTC

j_call: TRBJ1-1
clone_size: NA
v_call: TRBV30
d_call: NA
cdr3_aa: CAWSVRRGNTEAFF
cdr3_nt: TGTGCCTGGAGTGTACGTCGGGGGAACACTGAAGCTTTCTTT

j_call: TRBJ2-7
clone_size: NA
v_call: TRBV27
d_call: NA
cdr3_aa: CASSRRGYYEQYF
cdr3_nt: TGTGCCAGCAGCCGACGGGGTTACTACGAGCAGTACTTC

j_call: TRBJ2-1
clone_size: NA
v_call: TRBV6-6
d_call: NA
cdr3_aa: CASRSQGDEQFF
cdr3_nt: TGTGCCAGCAGGTCACAGGGCGATGAGCAGTTCTTC

j_call: TRBJ1-5
clone_size: NA
v_call: TRBV19
d_call: NA
cdr3_aa: CASSIFRGDNQPQHF
cdr3_nt: TGTGCCAGTAGTATTTTCAGGGGTGACAATCAGCCCCAGCATTTT

j_call: TRBJ1-1
clone_size: NA
v_call: TRBV7-6
d_call: NA
cdr3_aa: CASSPPSAGDTEAFF
cdr3_nt: TGTGCCAGCAGCCCCCCCTCGGCAGGCGACACTGAAGCTTTCTTT

j_call: TRBJ1-5
clone_size: NA
v_call: TRBV29-1
d_call: NA
cdr3_aa: CSVSQGIYNQPQHF
cdr3_nt: TGCAGCGTTTCACAGGGCATCTACAATCAGCCCCAGCATTTT

j_call: TRBJ1-5
clone_size: NA
v_call: TRBV2
d_call: NA
cdr3_aa: CASSVGRDQPQHF
cdr3_nt: TGTGCCAGCAGTGTGGGTAGGGATCAGCCCCAGCATTTT

j_call: TRBJ1-3
clone_size: few
v_call: TRBV28
d_call: NA
cdr3_aa: CASTTGPGNTIYF
cdr3_nt: TGTGCCAGCACGACCGGGCCTGGAAACACCATATATTTT

j_call: TRBJ2-7
clone_size: NA
v_call: TRBV12-3/TRBV12-4
d_call: NA
cdr3_aa: CASSRGHRYEQYF
cdr3_nt: TGTGCCAGCAGCCGGGGACATCGCTACGAGCAGTACTTC

j_call: TRBJ2-7
clone_size: NA
v_call: TRBV25-1
d_call: NA
cdr3_aa: CASSERGPYEQYF
cdr3_nt: TGTGCCAGCAGTGAACGGGGGCCCTACGAGCAGTACTTC

j_call: TRBJ2-7
clone_size: NA
v_call: TRBV7-9
d_call: NA
cdr3_aa: CASSYTTYEQYF
cdr3_nt: TGTGCCAGCAGCTACACCACCTACGAGCAGTACTTC

j_call: TRBJ2-1
clone_size: few
v_call: TRBV28
d_call: TRBD1
cdr3_aa: CASSSGTAEQFF
cdr3_nt: TGTGCCAGCAGTTCCGGGACAGCTGAGCAGTTCTTC

j_call: TRBJ1-2
clone_size: NA
v_call: TRBV6-6
d_call: NA
cdr3_aa: CASNPAGGLGYTF
cdr3_nt: TGTGCCAGCAACCCCGCGGGGGGGCTGGGCTACACCTTC

j_call: TRBJ1-5
clone_size: NA
v_call: TRBV12-3/TRBV12-4
d_call: NA
cdr3_aa: CASTAASNQPQHF
cdr3_nt: TGTGCCAGCACCGCGGCCTCCAATCAGCCCCAGCATTTT

j_call: TRBJ1-2
clone_size: medium-sized
v_call: TRBV3-1/TRBV3-2
d_call: NA
cdr3_aa: CASSSGNSGYTF
cdr3_nt: TGTGCCAGCAGCTCAGGGAACAGCGGCTACACCTTC

j_call: TRBJ1-2
clone_size: NA
v_call: TRBV27
d_call: NA
cdr3_aa: CASSLSEQAGYTF
cdr3_nt: TGTGCCAGCAGTTTATCTGAACAGGCCGGCTACACCTTC

j_call: TRBJ2-1
clone_size: NA
v_call: TRBV19
d_call: NA
cdr3_aa: CASSINVNNEQFF
cdr3_nt: TGTGCCAGTAGTATAAATGTGAACAATGAGCAGTTCTTC

j_call: TRBJ2-2
clone_size: NA
v_call: TRBV27
d_call: NA
cdr3_aa: CASSSGVANTGELFF
cdr3_nt: TGTGCCAGCAGTTCAGGGGTTGCGAACACCGGGGAGCTGTTTTTT

j_call: TRBJ2-7
clone_size: NA
v_call: TRBV10-1
d_call: NA
cdr3_aa: CASSASGNYEQYF
cdr3_nt: TGCGCCAGCAGTGCTAGTGGAAACTACGAGCAGTACTTC

j_call: TRBJ2-1
clone_size: NA
v_call: TRBV7-9
d_call: TRBD1
cdr3_aa: CASSLPGQGIYEQFF
cdr3_nt: TGTGCCAGCAGCTTACCGGGACAGGGGATCTATGAGCAGTTCTTC

j_call: TRBJ2-3
clone_size: NA
v_call: TRBV9
d_call: TRBD2
cdr3_aa: CASSVGTSFPDTQYF
cdr3_nt: TGTGCCAGCAGCGTAGGGACTAGTTTTCCAGATACGCAGTATTTT